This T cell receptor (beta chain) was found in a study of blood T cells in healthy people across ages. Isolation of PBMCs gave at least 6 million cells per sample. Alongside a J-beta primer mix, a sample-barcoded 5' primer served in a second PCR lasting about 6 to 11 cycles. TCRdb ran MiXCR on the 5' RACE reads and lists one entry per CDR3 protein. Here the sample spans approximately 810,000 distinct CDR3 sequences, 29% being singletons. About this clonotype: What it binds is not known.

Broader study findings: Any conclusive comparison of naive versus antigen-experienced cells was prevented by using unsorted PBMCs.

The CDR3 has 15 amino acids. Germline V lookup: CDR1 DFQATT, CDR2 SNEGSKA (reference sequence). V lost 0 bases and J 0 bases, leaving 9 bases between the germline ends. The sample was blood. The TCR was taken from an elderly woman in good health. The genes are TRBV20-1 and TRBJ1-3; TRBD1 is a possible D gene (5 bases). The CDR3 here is CSAREGTHSGNTIYF. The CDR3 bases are TGCAGTGCTAGAGAGGGGACCCACTCTGGAAACACCATATATTTT.